The following is a TCR beta chain sequence with its context. The repertoire was sequenced with immunoSEQ multiplex PCR; TCRdb's copy has only in-frame clones and lacks some. Altogether over 350,000 clones are present, more than 75% being singletons, with the ten largest covering 0.9% to 1.5%. This sample is part of a study of blood T cell repertoires in COVID-19. The CDR3 is made up of 17 amino acids. The germline V gene encodes CDR1 SGHTA and CDR2 FQGNSA. Trimming at V came to 5 bases and at J to 5 bases, leaving 15 bases not matched to a gene. The sequencing sample was made of PBMCs or T cells enriched from blood (not recorded which). The clonotype comes from a woman aged 18-30 years who had recovered from COVID-19. The chain links TRBV7-2 to TRBJ2-1; 7 bases are a match to TRBD1. DNA for the CDR3: TGTGCCAGCAGCCCGCTGCCCAGACAGGGAGTAAACAATGAGCAGTTCTTC. Translated: CASSPLPRQGVNNEQFF.